The TCR beta chain described here comes from a study of T cells in Graves' hyperthyroidism and ophthalmopathy. Researchers barred patients who had uncontrolled infection, other autoimmune disease, pregnancy or lactation. This clonotype was found many times. What it binds is not known. General study points: Researchers report that a 13 V-J model separated ophthalmopathy from stable hyperthyroidism. The blood repertoire included most of the expanded thyroid clonotypes above 0.001.

Amplification yielded TCR beta CDR3 regions, with RNA transcripts as the source. With the HTBI primer set, the TCR CDR3 went through a first round of RT-PCR. One entry per CDR3 protein results from TCRdb running MiXCR on the multiplex PCR reads. Of about 290,000 distinct CDR3 sequences listed, about 15% are singletons. Trimming removed 0 bases at V and 0 bases at J, with 11 bases between. Germline CDR1 GTSNPN, CDR2 SVGIG (reference sequence). CDR3 size: 15 residues. V gene TRBV30 combines with J gene TRBJ1-2; unclear D gene. Sequenced input: blood. The TCR was taken from a woman aged 45-65 years with Graves' hyperthyroidism that later progressed to Graves' ophthalmopathy. CDR3 nucleotides: TGTGCCTGGAGTGTACGAGTGGGAGCTAACTATGGCTACACCTTC. It is translated as CAWSVRVGANYGYTF. The full variable domain, in which reference TRBV30 and TRBJ1-2 provide the parts outside the CDR3, is SQTIHQWPATLVQPVGSPLSLECTVEGTSNPNLYWYRQAAGRGLQLLFYSVGIGQISSEVPQNLSASRPQDRQFILSSKKLLLSDSGFYLCAWSVRVGANYGYTFGSGTRLTVV.